Listed below are T cell receptor beta chains from one sample, sequenced in a study of cytomegalovirus exposure and HLA in healthy donors. The data were produced by immunoSEQ multiplex PCR, yet TCRdb's version contains in-frame clones alone and is incomplete. The top ten clones hold approximately 4% of a sample with 130,000 to 150,000 clones, about 74% of them seen once. The sequenced material came from PBMCs. Receptors were obtained from a young man in good health and CMV-seropositive. Each CDR3 is given with its conserved first and last residue. A D gene is named only where the DNA matches it firmly. The size of a clone is reported for some rows only, either as once, few or many, or as a class for expanded clones.

d_gene: -; v_gene: TRBV4-2; j_gene: TRBJ2-7; len: 13; abundance: -; CDR3aa: CATRGVANYEQYF; CDR3nt: TGTGCCACCAGAGGGGTGGCAAACTACGAGCAGTACTTC
d_gene: TRBD1; v_gene: TRBV5-4; j_gene: TRBJ1-6; len: 14; abundance: once; CDR3aa: CASSSPGQGTPLHF; CDR3nt: TGTGCCAGCAGCTCGCCGGGACAGGGGACACCCCTCCACTTT
d_gene: -; v_gene: TRBV5-6; j_gene: TRBJ1-4; len: 15; abundance: -; CDR3aa: CASSGPQGGGEKLFF; CDR3nt: TGTGCCAGCAGCGGCCCGCAGGGCGGCGGTGAAAAACTGTTTTTT
d_gene: TRBD1; v_gene: TRBV6-1; j_gene: TRBJ1-1; len: 14; abundance: -; CDR3aa: CASSGRQGNTEAFF; CDR3nt: TGTGCCAGCAGTGGACGACAGGGTAACACTGAAGCTTTCTTT
d_gene: TRBD2; v_gene: TRBV28; j_gene: TRBJ2-6; len: 19; abundance: -; CDR3aa: CASRSSGRAEGSGANVLTF; CDR3nt: TGTGCCAGCAGGTCTAGCGGGAGGGCCGAAGGCTCTGGGGCCAACGTCCTGACTTTC
d_gene: -; v_gene: TRBV11-3; j_gene: TRBJ2-1; len: 18; abundance: -; CDR3aa: CASSHGRLAEGVHNEQFF; CDR3nt: TGTGCCAGCAGTCACGGAAGATTAGCGGAGGGTGTACACAATGAGCAGTTCTTC
d_gene: -; v_gene: TRBV10-2; j_gene: TRBJ1-6; len: 13; abundance: few; CDR3aa: CASSDAGNSPLHF; CDR3nt: TGCGCCAGCAGTGATGCGGGGAATTCACCCCTCCACTTT
d_gene: TRBD2; v_gene: TRBV29-1; j_gene: TRBJ2-3; len: 15; abundance: -; CDR3aa: CSVGSLAGGSDTQYF; CDR3nt: TGCAGCGTTGGCTCACTAGCGGGAGGGTCAGATACGCAGTATTTT
d_gene: TRBD1; v_gene: TRBV6-1; j_gene: TRBJ1-3; len: 14; abundance: -; CDR3aa: CASIHRGLGNTIYF; CDR3nt: TGTGCCAGCATCCACAGGGGATTGGGAAACACCATATATTTT
d_gene: TRBD1; v_gene: TRBV5-1; j_gene: TRBJ1-2; len: 14; abundance: -; CDR3aa: CASSPAGQGYGYTF; CDR3nt: TGCGCCAGCAGCCCAGCGGGACAGGGCTATGGCTACACCTTC
d_gene: -; v_gene: TRBV6-1; j_gene: TRBJ1-6; len: 14; abundance: -; CDR3aa: CASSQGLPNSPLHF; CDR3nt: TGTGCCAGCAGTCAGGGGCTTCCAAATTCACCCCTCCACTTT
d_gene: TRBD2; v_gene: TRBV27; j_gene: TRBJ2-2; len: 16; abundance: -; CDR3aa: CASSFLAGRDTGELFF; CDR3nt: TGTGCCAGCAGTTTCCTAGCGGGGAGGGACACCGGGGAGCTGTTTTTT
d_gene: -; v_gene: TRBV7-8; j_gene: TRBJ2-7; len: 12; abundance: few; CDR3aa: CASSFDRGEQYF; CDR3nt: TGTGCCAGCAGCTTTGACCGGGGCGAGCAGTACTTC
d_gene: -; v_gene: TRBV5-6; j_gene: TRBJ1-2; len: 12; abundance: -; CDR3aa: CASSLAGWGYTF; CDR3nt: TGTGCCAGCAGCTTGGCAGGGTGGGGCTACACCTTC
d_gene: -; v_gene: TRBV25-1; j_gene: TRBJ2-1; len: 13; abundance: -; CDR3aa: CASTRGEYNEQFF; CDR3nt: TGTGCCAGCACCAGGGGCGAATACAATGAGCAGTTCTTC
d_gene: -; v_gene: TRBV27; j_gene: TRBJ2-7; len: 13; abundance: -; CDR3aa: CASSLFRRGEQYF; CDR3nt: TGTGCCAGCAGTTTGTTTCGGCGGGGCGAGCAGTACTTC
d_gene: TRBD2; v_gene: TRBV30; j_gene: TRBJ2-7; len: 16; abundance: -; CDR3aa: CAWIGTSEPHSYEQYF; CDR3nt: TGTGCCTGGATTGGGACTAGCGAACCCCACTCCTACGAGCAGTACTTC
d_gene: -; v_gene: TRBV5-1; j_gene: TRBJ1-2; len: 13; abundance: -; CDR3aa: CASSLDGDYGYTF; CDR3nt: TGCGCCAGCAGCCTAGACGGGGACTATGGCTACACCTTC
d_gene: -; v_gene: TRBV9; j_gene: TRBJ2-1; len: 14; abundance: -; CDR3aa: CASSFRSTSNEQFF; CDR3nt: TGTGCCAGCAGCTTCCGGTCTACTTCGAATGAGCAGTTCTTC
d_gene: TRBD2; v_gene: TRBV7-7; j_gene: TRBJ2-1; len: 16; abundance: -; CDR3aa: CASSPGSGGFYNEQFF; CDR3nt: TGTGCTAGCAGCCCCGGGAGCGGGGGGTTCTACAATGAGCAGTTCTTC
d_gene: TRBD1; v_gene: TRBV23-1; j_gene: TRBJ2-1; len: 17; abundance: -; CDR3aa: CASSHQGQSRSYNEQFF; CDR3nt: TGCGCCAGCAGTCATCAGGGACAGTCGCGCTCTTACAATGAGCAGTTCTTC
d_gene: -; v_gene: TRBV18; j_gene: TRBJ1-1; len: 13; abundance: -; CDR3aa: CASSQTENTEAFF; CDR3nt: TGTGCCAGCTCCCAGACAGAGAACACTGAAGCTTTCTTT
d_gene: TRBD1; v_gene: TRBV6-5; j_gene: TRBJ2-7; len: 12; abundance: -; CDR3aa: CASRGQGYEQYF; CDR3nt: TGTGCCAGCAGGGGACAGGGATACGAGCAGTACTTC
d_gene: -; v_gene: TRBV5-1; j_gene: TRBJ1-1; len: 14; abundance: -; CDR3aa: CASLLRGGNTEAFF; CDR3nt: TGCGCCAGCCTTTTGAGGGGGGGGAACACTGAAGCTTTCTTT
d_gene: -; v_gene: TRBV10-3; j_gene: TRBJ2-7; len: 12; abundance: -; CDR3aa: CAISEGENEQYF; CDR3nt: TGTGCCATCAGTGAGGGAGAGAACGAGCAGTACTTC
d_gene: TRBD1; v_gene: TRBV5-1; j_gene: TRBJ2-7; len: 15; abundance: -; CDR3aa: CASSLGQGLAREQYF; CDR3nt: TGCGCCAGCAGCTTGGGACAGGGGTTGGCTCGGGAGCAGTACTTC
d_gene: -; v_gene: TRBV10-2; j_gene: TRBJ1-5; len: 13; abundance: -; CDR3aa: CASSDQGSQPQHF; CDR3nt: TGCGCCAGCAGTGACCAGGGGAGTCAGCCCCAGCATTTT
d_gene: TRBD1; v_gene: TRBV29-1; j_gene: TRBJ1-2; len: 12; abundance: -; CDR3aa: CSVVTGGYGYTF; CDR3nt: TGCAGCGTTGTTACAGGGGGCTATGGCTACACCTTC
d_gene: -; v_gene: TRBV7-3; j_gene: TRBJ1-1; len: 13; abundance: -; CDR3aa: CASSLRRETEAFF; CDR3nt: TGTGCCAGCAGCTTACGCCGGGAGACTGAAGCTTTCTTT
d_gene: -; v_gene: TRBV9; j_gene: TRBJ2-3; len: 14; abundance: -; CDR3aa: CASSRRQSTDTQYF; CDR3nt: TGTGCCAGCAGCAGGAGACAGAGCACAGATACGCAGTATTTT
d_gene: -; v_gene: TRBV5-8; j_gene: TRBJ2-7; len: 15; abundance: -; CDR3aa: CASSLESLNNYEQYF; CDR3nt: TGTGCCAGCAGCTTGGAGAGCCTAAATAACTACGAGCAGTACTTC
d_gene: TRBD2; v_gene: TRBV28; j_gene: TRBJ2-3; len: 15; abundance: -; CDR3aa: CASSLSGRTTNTQYF; CDR3nt: TGTGCCAGCAGTTTAAGCGGGAGAACAACTAATACGCAGTATTTT
d_gene: -; v_gene: TRBV2; j_gene: TRBJ2-6; len: 15; abundance: once; CDR3aa: CASRYGRAGANVLTF; CDR3nt: TGTGCCAGCAGATACGGCAGGGCTGGGGCCAACGTCCTGACTTTC
d_gene: TRBD2; v_gene: TRBV18; j_gene: TRBJ2-1; len: 15; abundance: -; CDR3aa: CASSLQAGERNEQFF; CDR3nt: TGTGCCAGCTCACTACAAGCGGGAGAGCGAAATGAGCAGTTCTTC
d_gene: -; v_gene: TRBV5-1; j_gene: TRBJ1-1; len: 15; abundance: -; CDR3aa: CASSFRGQGGTEAFF; CDR3nt: TGCGCCAGCAGCTTCCGAGGGCAGGGAGGAACTGAAGCTTTCTTT
d_gene: -; v_gene: TRBV2; j_gene: TRBJ2-5; len: 12; abundance: few; CDR3aa: CASSEQDETQYF; CDR3nt: TGTGCCAGCAGTGAACAGGATGAGACCCAGTACTTC
d_gene: TRBD1; v_gene: TRBV5-1; j_gene: TRBJ1-2; len: 13; abundance: -; CDR3aa: CASSLAARGGYTF; CDR3nt: TGCGCCAGCAGCTTGGCAGCCAGGGGGGGCTACACCTTC
d_gene: -; v_gene: TRBV27; j_gene: TRBJ2-7; len: 14; abundance: -; CDR3aa: CASSYRPEGYEQYF; CDR3nt: TGTGCCAGCAGCTACCGCCCGGAGGGTTACGAGCAGTACTTC
d_gene: -; v_gene: TRBV5-1; j_gene: TRBJ2-7; len: 17; abundance: -; CDR3aa: CASSSPDSWHGHYEQYF; CDR3nt: TGCGCCAGCAGCTCTCCGGACTCATGGCATGGCCACTACGAGCAGTACTTC
d_gene: TRBD1; v_gene: TRBV19; j_gene: TRBJ1-6; len: 14; abundance: -; CDR3aa: CASAFRDRDSPLHF; CDR3nt: TGTGCCAGCGCTTTCCGGGACAGGGACTCACCCCTCCACTTT
d_gene: TRBD2; v_gene: TRBV5-6; j_gene: TRBJ2-3; len: 16; abundance: -; CDR3aa: CASSPERSGRGDTQYF; CDR3nt: TGTGCCAGCAGCCCCGAGAGAAGCGGGAGAGGAGATACGCAGTATTTT
d_gene: TRBD1; v_gene: TRBV28; j_gene: TRBJ1-2; len: 14; abundance: -; CDR3aa: CATTRGTVNYGYTF; CDR3nt: TGTGCCACCACAAGGGGGACAGTAAACTATGGCTACACCTTC
d_gene: -; v_gene: TRBV20-1; j_gene: TRBJ2-7; len: 11; abundance: -; CDR3aa: CSARDLYEQYF; CDR3nt: TGCAGTGCTAGAGATCTTTACGAGCAGTACTTC
d_gene: -; v_gene: TRBV4-2; j_gene: TRBJ1-1; len: 13; abundance: -; CDR3aa: CASFRGGNTEAFF; CDR3nt: TGTGCCAGCTTTAGGGGCGGCAACACTGAAGCTTTCTTT
d_gene: -; v_gene: TRBV28; j_gene: TRBJ1-4; len: 18; abundance: -; CDR3aa: CASSLGREGSSLIEKLFF; CDR3nt: TGTGCCAGCAGTTTAGGCCGAGAGGGATCCTCTCTAATAGAAAAACTGTTTTTT
d_gene: -; v_gene: TRBV7-8; j_gene: TRBJ2-3; len: 15; abundance: -; CDR3aa: CASSSPARRADTQYF; CDR3nt: TGTGCCAGCAGCTCCCCCGCCCGGCGGGCAGATACGCAGTATTTT